Given below is one TCR beta chain in context. The antigen remains undetermined. The entry originates in a study of human versus mouse CDR3 diversity and MHC coevolution. Generated by immunoSEQ multiplex PCR, the TCRdb table keeps only in-frame clones and is missing some. The table lists about 81,000 clones, just over 90% of them singletons. Trimming cost V 0 bases and J 0 bases, with 9 bases left between them. This CDR3 has 16 residues. CDR1 and CDR2 from the germline V gene are SGDLS and YYNGEE. Naive CD4 T cells, CD45RO-negative and CD62L-positive, were flow-sorted from PBMCs. Study-wide results and caveats: In humans, T-cell selection involved more than 5 MHC II alleles.

The rearrangement joins TRBV9 to TRBJ2-2; D is uncertain. Sequencing was done on a sample of naive CD4+ T cells from blood. The subset here: CD45RO-negative CD62L-positive naive CD4 T cells. This TCR was recovered from a person aged 25 to 75 in good health. CDR3 sequence (DNA): TGTGCCAGCAGCGTAGTGGCAGGAACGAACACCGGGGAGCTGTTTTTT. This translates into CASSVVAGTNTGELFF.